Detailed here is one T cell receptor (beta chain). As yet, its antigen is unknown. These data originate in a study of T cell repertoires in cytomegalovirus infection. Study context: Recently identified HLA-C-restricted CMV epitopes and well-studied HLA-B-restricted CMV epitopes were used by the study. An indication of both CMV infection and matching HLA type came from public TCR beta signatures.

TCRdb ran MiXCR on the reads and lists one entry per CDR3 protein. The table has 750,000 to 900,000 distinct CDR3 sequences, under 35% seen once. V was clipped by 1 base and J by 10 bases, with 18 bases between them. Germline CDR1 reads SGHTA; CDR2 reads FQGTGA. There are 15 residues in the CDR3. The rearrangement links TRBV7-3 to TRBJ2-3, with D possibly TRBD1 on 6 matching bases. This sample comprised cultured CD8+ T cells from PBMCs, obtained from culture after CMV antigen stimulation. The source is a human donor in good health (CMV status not recorded). Some clones in this sample may be carry-over from other donors' samples. The CDR3 region is CASSLKGLTPGAQYF. DNA of the CDR3: TGTGCCAGCAGCTTAAAGGGTTTGACCCCAGGGGCGCAGTATTTT.